The 16 T cell receptor beta chains listed next were all sequenced from one sample in a study of identical twins. TCRdb reanalysed the 5' RACE reads using MiXCR and keeps one entry per CDR3 protein. Of approximately 220,000 distinct CDR3 sequences detected, 6% to 9% appear once; the ten largest clones hold about 2%. This sample was shared with a second study, whose subject was yellow fever vaccine responses in identical twins.

The sequenced sample consisted of memory (CD45RO+) T cells sorted from blood. These receptors came from a woman younger than 30 in good health.

At least ten counts were recorded for this clonotype. V gene TRBV14 combines with J gene TRBJ2-7; 8 nucleotides line up with TRBD1. J gave up 1 base and V 2 bases, and 4 bases lay outside the gene matches. CDR3 length equals 15 residues. From germline, CDR1 is SGHDN and CDR2 FVKESK. CDR3 sequence: CASSQMGTGSYEQYF. CDR3 DNA sequence: TGTGCCAGCAGCCAAATGGGGACAGGTTCCTACGAGCAGTACTTC.

This clonotype has ten or more counts. The gene calls are TRBV6-2 or TRBV6-3 and TRBJ2-1; TRBD2 aligns across 8 bases. This CDR3 has 14 residues. Germline lookup yields CDR1 MNHEY and CDR2 SVGEGT. With 4 bases clipped from V and 7 bases from J, the junction kept 6 bases outside the gene matches. The CDR3 loop reads CASSSAGGQNEQFF. For the CDR3, the DNA is TGTGCCAGCAGTTCCGCGGGGGGCCAAAATGAGCAGTTCTTC.

This clonotype was observed at least ten times. This rearrangement joins TRBV4-3 to TRBJ2-7; 7 bases fit TRBD1. The CDR3 totals 14 residues. In germline, CDR1 is LGHNA, CDR2 YSLEER. V was clipped by 0 bases and J by 4 bases; unmatched bases: 3. The DNA of the CDR3 is TGCGCCAGCAGCCAAGACCGGGACAGATACGAGCAGTACTTC. Amino acid sequence: CASSQDRDRYEQYF.

This clonotype was observed many times. The chain uses TRBV4-3 and TRBJ2-1, with 8 bases fitting TRBD1. The length of the CDR3 is 18 residues. The V segment lost 1 base and the J segment 4 bases; nucleotides outside the gene matches: 12. Germline CDR1 reads LGHNA; CDR2 reads YSLEER. The CDR3 is CASSQVQGALAGYNEQFF. CDR3 DNA: TGCGCCAGCAGCCAAGTTCAGGGGGCCCTTGCGGGTTACAATGAGCAGTTCTTC.

There are many counts of this clonotype. The DNA of the CDR3 is TGTGCCATCAGTGAGTCCGGTATAGCTCGATACAATGAGCAGTTCTTC. As protein: CAISESGIARYNEQFF. This chain uses TRBV10-3 with TRBJ2-1; unclear D gene. The V end was cut by 0 bases, the J end by 4 bases, with 13 bases between. CDR1 is ENHRY, CDR2 SYGVKD, per germline. This CDR3 has 16 amino acids.

This clonotype was counted a few times. V usage is TRBV7-9 and J usage is TRBJ2-7, with no clear D. Trimming cost V 2 bases and J 6 bases, with 11 bases left between them. The CDR3 extends over 13 amino acids. Germline-derived CDR1 and CDR2 are SEHNR and FQNEAQ (reference sequence). Here the CDR3 reads CASSLFTDGEQYF. In DNA, the CDR3 is TGTGCCAGCAGCTTATTTACCGACGGCGAGCAGTACTTC.

A remark on this clonotype: Just one base apart from a much larger clone, this may be a read error. The chain links TRBV24-1 to TRBJ2-1; D remains ambiguous. The CDR3 is 12 amino acids. CDR1 KGHDR and CDR2 SFDVKD come from the germline V gene. V lost 9 bases and J 13 bases, leaving 18 bases between the germline ends. CDR3 protein: CATQNGVLDQFF. CDR3 bases: TGTGCCACCCAGAATGGGGTTTTGGATCAGTTCTTC.

The chain combines TRBV20-1 with TRBJ2-1; TRBD1 matches at 10 bases. CDR1 and CDR2 from the germline V gene are DFQATT and SNEGSKA (reference sequence). Trimming removed 2 bases from V and 6 bases from J; junction bases left unmatched: 10. This CDR3 has 16 amino acids. The CDR3 bases are TGCAGTGCTAGACCGCCGGGACAGGGGTTTGTCAATGAGCAGTTCTTC. This codes for CSARPPGQGFVNEQFF.

The CDR3 is CSVRGGDGYTF. CDR3 DNA sequence: TGCAGCGTGCGAGGGGGGGATGGCTACACCTTC. V usage is TRBV29-1 and J usage is TRBJ1-2, with D maybe TRBD1 (6 bases). CDR1 and CDR2 (germline): SQVTM, ANQGSEA. Trimming removed 6 bases from V and 6 bases from J, with 11 bases in between. The CDR3 sequence is 11 residues long.

This clonotype was seen a few times. This chain links TRBV7-6 with TRBJ2-7, with 7 bases fitting TRBD1. The CDR3 is 13 residues long. Germline values: CDR1 SGHVS, CDR2 FNYEAQ. The trim removed 5 bases at V and 7 bases at J, leaving 8 bases unmatched. CDR3 sequence: CASSLGQEREQYF. The CDR3 coding sequence is TGTGCCAGCAGCCTCGGACAGGAACGGGAGCAGTACTTC.

Many counts were recorded for this clonotype. This chain uses TRBV6-2 or TRBV6-3 with TRBJ1-2; maybe TRBD1 (5 bases). Germline V gene data show CDR1 as MNHEY and CDR2 as SVGEGT. This CDR3 contains 21 residues. V lost 4 bases, J lost 5 bases, and 35 bases lay in between. The CDR3 loop is CASSSRGSEWGSGPTGYGYTF. In nucleotides, the CDR3 is TGTGCCAGCAGTTCCCGGGGCTCGGAATGGGGATCAGGTCCAACGGGTTATGGCTACACCTTC.

This sequence joins TRBV10-2 and TRBJ2-3; unclear D gene. This CDR3 contains 14 residues. The germline V gene encodes CDR1 WSHSY and CDR2 SAAADI. V lost 10 bases, J lost 4 bases, and 18 bases lay in between. The CDR3 DNA follows: TGCGCCACCATTCCGATAGTAGCTTCAGATACGCAGTATTTT. Protein product: CATIPIVASDTQYF.

This clonotype was detected only a few times. The chain links TRBV9 to TRBJ2-7, with unresolved D. Trimming left V 0 bases short and J 9 bases short, with 19 bases between. This CDR3 spans 15 amino acids. From germline, CDR1 is SGDLS and CDR2 YYNGEE. The CDR3 reads CASSVGYSTSTGQYF. The CDR3 DNA is TGTGCCAGCAGCGTAGGGTATTCTACCTCTACGGGGCAGTACTTC. Using reference TRBV9 and TRBJ2-7 for the parts outside the CDR3, the full variable domain is DSGVTQTPKHLITATGQRVTLRCSPRSGDLSVYWYQQSLDQGLQFLIQYYNGEERAKGNILERFSAQQFPDLHSELNLSSLELGDSALYFCASSVGYSTSTGQYFGPGTRLTVT.

This clonotype has only a few counts. V usage is TRBV28 and J usage is TRBJ1-2; 7 bases agree with TRBD1. The V segment lost 7 bases and the J segment 3 bases; nucleotides outside the gene matches: 5. The germline V gene encodes CDR1 MDHEN and CDR2 SYDVKM. CDR3 length: 13 residues. This CDR3 reads CASNPTGYYGYTF. CDR3 DNA sequence: TGTGCCAGCAACCCGACAGGGTACTATGGCTACACCTTC.

The chain joins TRBV28 to TRBJ2-1; 11 nucleotides agree with TRBD1. Germline V gives CDR1 MDHEN, CDR2 SYDVKM. This CDR3 is 15 amino acids long. V was clipped by 4 bases and J by 7 bases; unmatched bases: 6. The CDR3 is CASSYGQGALNEQFF. In nucleotides, the CDR3 is TGTGCCAGCAGTTATGGACAGGGGGCTTTAAATGAGCAGTTCTTC.

The chain uses TRBV28 and TRBJ1-1; 8 bases are a match to TRBD1. V lost 7 bases, J lost 4 bases, and 14 bases stayed unmatched. The CDR3 has 16 amino acids. Germline assignment: CDR1 MDHEN and CDR2 SYDVKM. The CDR3 sequence is CASNGQGGKGGTEAFF. CDR3 nucleotide sequence: TGTGCCAGCAATGGACAGGGAGGGAAGGGGGGCACTGAAGCTTTCTTT.